This passage covers 5 T cell receptor beta chains from one sample sequenced in a study of cytomegalovirus exposure and HLA in healthy donors. PCR primers comprised 60 Vbeta and 13 Jbeta primers. Assay used: immunoSEQ multiplex PCR; TCRdb lists only in-frame clones, some missing. The table lists approximately 100,000 clones, 55% to 75% of them singletons. Specimen: PBMCs. The receptor set was obtained from a man aged 25 to 40 in good health and CMV-seropositive.

The table lists this clone with a few counts. The chain joins TRBV10-1 to TRBJ1-1; D gene uncertain. V gave up 4 bases and J gave up 4 bases, with 10 bases separating them. CDR1 is WNHNN, CDR2 SYGVQD, per germline (reference sequence). The CDR3 is made up of 13 amino acids. CDR3: CASSAFGFTEAFF. The CDR3 DNA sequence: TGCGCCAGCAGTGCCTTCGGTTTCACTGAAGCTTTCTTT.

V and J are TRBV9 and TRBJ1-5; D might be TRBD1 (5 bases). Germline V gene data show CDR1 as SGDLS and CDR2 as YYNGEE. The CDR3 is made up of 13 amino acids. V was clipped by 0 bases and J by 9 bases, with 10 bases between them. CDR3 bases: TGTGCCAGCAGCGTAGTCCCCGGGGGGCCCCAGCATTTT. Its translation is CASSVVPGGPQHF.

This clone was counted only a few times. This chain uses TRBV15 with TRBJ2-6; no clear D gene. Trimming stripped 1 base from V and 0 bases from J, with 13 bases between. CDR3 length equals 18 residues. Germline V lookup: CDR1 LNHNV, CDR2 YYDKDF (reference sequence). CDR3 nucleotide sequence: TGTGCCACCAGCAGAGTGGTAGACTCCTCCTCTGGGGCCAACGTCCTGACTTTC. Translating gives CATSRVVDSSSGANVLTF.

This clone is medium-sized in the sample. The V gene is TRBV6-1, the J gene TRBJ2-3; 15 nucleotides agree with TRBD2. V dropped 1 base and J dropped 0; count of bases not matched to a gene: 8. CDR3 length equals 20 residues. Per the germline V gene, CDR1 is MNHNS and CDR2 is SASEGT. DNA for the CDR3: TGTGCCAGCAGTGAAGGAGGACTAGCGGGGGGGCTGGCGAGCACAGATACGCAGTATTTT. Amino acid sequence: CASSEGGLAGGLASTDTQYF.

This sequence joins TRBV29-1 and TRBJ1-1; D might be TRBD1 (5 bases). Germline CDR1 SQVTM, CDR2 ANQGSEA. The CDR3 loop spans 11 amino acids. V lost 5 bases, J lost 3 bases, and 7 bases lay in between. CDR3 DNA sequence: TGCAGCGTTCGGGGGGACACTGAAGCTTTCTTT. Translated: CSVRGDTEAFF.